The 24 T cell receptor beta chains below all came from one sample that was sequenced in a study of T cells in women clearing cervical HPV infection. TCRdb's table, derived via immunoSEQ multiplex PCR, lists solely in-frame clones and lacks some. In total, the table holds 40,000 or so clones. The sequenced material came from blood buffy coat. These receptors were collected from a woman aged 18-70 years with a cervical HPV16 infection that either progressed to CIN3+ or cleared (not recorded which).

Details on this clone: The sequence runs out 3 residues before the end of the CDR3; the remainder is reconstructed from the germline J gene. This sequence joins TRBV20-1 and TRBJ1-1; D might be TRBD1 (6 bases). Germline CDR1 DFQATT, CDR2 SNEGSKA (reference sequence). V gave up 5 bases and J gave up 3 bases, with 13 bases separating them. The length of the CDR3 is 13 residues. The CDR3 bases that were read are TGCAGTGCTGGGGGGGGGACATACACTGAA. This codes for CSAGGGTYTE. The whole CDR3 region reads CSAGGGTYTEAFF.

Note on this clone: The read ends 3 residues early relative to the CDR3; the germline J gene fills the gap. This sequence joins TRBV20-1 and TRBJ2-1; 15 bases line up with TRBD2. Germline CDR1 and CDR2: DFQATT and SNEGSKA (reference sequence). Losses at the gene ends were 5 bases for V and 7 bases for J; bases not matched to a gene: 3. The CDR3 contains 14 residues. The CDR3 DNA, read in part, is TGCAGTGCTTCGGGACTAGCGGGAGGTAATGAG. Protein sequence: CSASGLAGGNE. The whole CDR3 is CSASGLAGGNEQFF.

On this clone itself: The DNA ends 3 residues before the CDR3 does, and the rest of the CDR3 is filled in from the germline J gene. This chain connects TRBV18 to TRBJ2-1, with 11 bases identical to TRBD1. The J segment lost 9 bases and the V segment lost 3 bases, leaving 4 bases of the junction unmatched. This CDR3 spans 14 amino acids. Germline CDR1 KGHSH, CDR2 LQKENI. The sequenced part of the CDR3 DNA is TGTGCCAGCTCACCCGGACAGGGGGCTGCTGAG. Protein product: CASSPGQGAAE. The complete CDR3 protein is CASSPGQGAAEQFF. Drawing the rest from reference TRBV18 and TRBJ2-1, the complete variable domain is NAGVMQNPRHLVRRRGQEARLRCSPMKGHSHVYWYRQLPEEGLKFMVYLQKENIIDESGMPKERFSAEFPKEGPSILRIQQVVRGDSAAYFCASSPGQGAAEQFFGPGTRLTVL.

On this clone: The read falls 3 residues short of the CDR3 end, and the missing part is taken from the germline J gene. This chain uses TRBV11-3 with TRBJ1-2; D gene uncertain. This CDR3 spans 13 amino acids. The V gene's germline CDR1 is SGHNT and CDR2 YENEEA. The CDR3 loop is CASSYSSWSGYTF. The sequenced part of the CDR3 DNA is TGTGCCAGCAGCTACAGTTCCTGGAGCGGC.

A note on this clone: The CDR3 end lies 3 residues beyond the end of the read and is filled in from the germline J gene. The chain has TRBV29-1 and TRBJ1-1, with 7 bases lining up with TRBD1. The CDR3 contains 12 residues. The trim removed 6 bases at V and 3 bases at J, leaving 4 bases unmatched. CDR1 and CDR2 from the germline V gene are SQVTM and ANQGSEA. The sequenced part of the CDR3 DNA is TGCAGCGTACTCAGGGGGGACACTGAA. It translates to CSVLRGDTE. The CDR3 reads in full as CSVLRGDTEAFF.

The DNA read from the CDR3 is TGCGCCAGCAGCCCCACGGGGGGCGGGAGGGCCTTAACC. This sequence encodes CASSPTGGGRALT. From start to end, the CDR3 is CASSPTGGGRALTQYF. The rearrangement links TRBV5-1 to TRBJ2-5; 9 bases map to TRBD2. The read falls 3 residues short of the CDR3 end, and the missing part is taken from the germline J gene. CDR3 length: 16 residues. Germline V CDR1 and CDR2: SGHRS, YFSETQ.

Comments on this clone: The sequence runs out 3 residues before the end of the CDR3; the remainder is reconstructed from the germline J gene. The chain uses TRBV19 and TRBJ2-4; D not resolved. The length of the CDR3 is 13 residues. CDR1 and CDR2 from the germline V gene are LNHDA and SQIVND (reference sequence). The chain's CDR3 is CASSIGINYGQYF. The CDR3 bases that were read are TGTGCCAGTAGTATAGGGATCAACTATGGT.

Note on this clone: From the germline J gene comes the end of the CDR3, since the read stops 3 residues before it. V and J are TRBV18 and TRBJ1-2, with 8 bases that match TRBD1. This CDR3 comprises 16 residues. Germline V gene data show CDR1 as KGHSH and CDR2 as LQKENI. Incomplete CDR3 DNA: TGTGCCAGCTCACCACCGACGGCAGGGGGCTATAATGAC. As protein: CASSPPTAGGYND. The whole CDR3 protein reads CASSPPTAGGYNDYTF.

Concerning this clone: Coverage ceases 3 residues before the CDR3 finishes, and the germline J gene fills in the end. This chain uses TRBV19 with TRBJ1-2; 10 positions match TRBD1. J gave up 4 bases and V 3 bases, and 5 bases lay outside the gene matches. Per the germline V gene, CDR1 is LNHDA and CDR2 is SQIVND (reference sequence). The length of the CDR3 is 15 residues. The CDR3 bases that were read are TGTGCCAGTAGTATCCGTTGGACAGGGGGCTATGGC. The encoded protein is CASSIRWTGGYG. The whole CDR3 region reads CASSIRWTGGYGYTF.

Regarding this clone: Read data end 3 residues before the CDR3 end; the end is taken from the germline J gene. The chain carries TRBV7-6 and TRBJ1-2; possibly TRBD1 for D (5 bases). Germline-derived CDR1 and CDR2 are SGHVS and FNYEAQ. The CDR3 is 14 residues long. Here the CDR3 reads CASSFGTSDYDYTF. Partial CDR3 DNA: TGTGCCAGCAGCTTCGGGACTAGCGACTACGAC.

Worth noting for this clone: Read data end 3 residues before the CDR3 end; the end is taken from the germline J gene. V usage is TRBV19 and J usage is TRBJ2-1, with D unclear. V was pared by 0 bases and J by 0 bases, with 9 bases between. Germline V CDR1 and CDR2: LNHDA, SQIVND (reference sequence). The CDR3 spans 16 residues. CDR3 DNA (partial): TGTGCCAGTAGTATAGACGGCGGAAGCTCCTACAATGAG. Translation gives CASSIDGGSSYNE. The CDR3 in its entirety is CASSIDGGSSYNEQFF.

Concerning this clone: Read sequence stops 3 residues before the CDR3 end, and the germline J gene provides the missing end. The V gene is TRBV7-2, the J gene TRBJ1-2, with D unresolved. This CDR3 spans 14 amino acids. CDR1 is SGHTA, CDR2 FQGNSA, per germline. The chain's CDR3 is CASSLGPGTDTYTF. The CDR3 bases that were read are TGTGCCAGCAGCTTAGGTCCAGGCACAGATACC.

The chain's CDR3 is CASSFDGTAGTEAFF. The CDR3 bases that were read are TGTGCCAGCAGCTTCGACGGGACAGCGGGCACTGAA. The chain employs TRBV5-4 and TRBJ1-1, with TRBD1 identical over 7 bases. From the germline J gene comes the end of the CDR3, since the read stops 3 residues before it. V gave up 2 bases and J gave up 4 bases; unmatched junction bases: 8. Germline V gives CDR1 SGHNT, CDR2 YYREEE (reference sequence). The CDR3 has 15 amino acids.

This clone is deemed medium-sized by its frequency. The read halts 3 residues ahead of the CDR3 end, with the missing end drawn from the germline J gene. The gene calls are TRBV19 and TRBJ2-2, with a possible D match to TRBD1 (5 bases). Germline CDR1 reads LNHDA; CDR2 reads SQIVND (reference sequence). V was pared by 4 bases and J by 2 bases, with 11 bases between. The CDR3 spans 15 residues. CDR3 region: CASSNPGINTGELFF. CDR3 DNA, as far as it was read: TGTGCCAGTAGTAATCCAGGGATTAACACCGGGGAG.

Points on this clone: The read ends 3 residues before the CDR3 terminus; that terminus is restored from the germline J gene. The V gene is TRBV27, the J gene TRBJ2-3; 9 bases fit TRBD2. Germline V gives CDR1 MNHEY, CDR2 SMNVEV (reference sequence). This CDR3 comprises 17 residues. Trimming removed 5 bases from V and 4 bases from J; junction bases left unmatched: 13. The covered CDR3 bases are TGTGCCAGCAGTCCCGCCTTTAAGCGGGAGGTACCAGATACG. It yields the protein CASSPAFKREVPDT. The CDR3 in full is CASSPAFKREVPDTQYF.

As concerns this clone: Read data end 3 residues before the CDR3 end; the end is taken from the germline J gene. The gene calls are TRBV19 and TRBJ2-4, with a possible D match to TRBD1 (6 bases). Germline V lookup: CDR1 LNHDA, CDR2 SQIVND (reference sequence). The CDR3 contains 15 residues. The sequenced part of the CDR3 DNA is TGTGCCAGTAGTATTGGGGGCCAGGTACCCTATGGT. Protein product: CASSIGGQVPYG. The CDR3 as a whole reads CASSIGGQVPYGQYF. Full variable domain (rest looked up from reference TRBV19 and TRBJ2-4): DGGITQSPKYLFRKEGQNVTLSCEQNLNHDAMYWYRQDPGQGLRLIYYSQIVNDFQKGDIAEGYSVSREKKESFPLTVTSAQKNPTAFYLCASSIGGQVPYGQYFGAGTRLSVL.

Concerning this clone: The read ends 3 residues shy of where the CDR3 ends; the end is completed using the germline J gene. V and J are TRBV2 and TRBJ2-2, with D possibly TRBD2 on 5 matching bases. Germline V CDR1 and CDR2: SNHLY, FYNNEI. CDR3 length equals 15 residues. The V end was cut by 6 bases, the J end by 4 bases, with 15 bases between. The CDR3 loop reads CASSAGLSGTGELFF. The sequenced CDR3 bases are TGTGCCAGCAGCGCCGGACTGTCGGGCACCGGGGAG.

A word on this clone: The read terminates 3 residues before the CDR3 end, so the remaining end is supplied by the germline J gene. The chain recombines TRBV14 with TRBJ2-2, with 9 bases fitting TRBD2. The CDR3 runs 16 residues. CDR1 is SGHDN and CDR2 is FVKESK in the germline V gene. Unmatched junction bases numbered 3, after V lost 3 bases and J lost 1 base. The sequenced part of the CDR3 DNA is TGTGCCAGCAGCCAGATAGCGGGGGAGAACACCGGGGAG. Translated, it gives CASSQIAGENTGE. The full-length CDR3 reads as CASSQIAGENTGELFF.

Points on this clone: The sequence runs out 3 residues before the end of the CDR3; the remainder is reconstructed from the germline J gene. The V and J genes are TRBV30 and TRBJ1-1; TRBD1 is a possible D gene (5 bases). The germline gives CDR1 GTSNPN, CDR2 SVGIG (reference sequence). This CDR3 region has 13 residues. V lost 3 bases and J lost 7, with 15 bases in between. CDR3 bases read: TGTGCCTGGAGACGTCAGGGAGATGTTGAA. Protein sequence: CAWRRQGDVE. The whole CDR3 protein reads CAWRRQGDVEAFF.

With regard to this clone: Sequencing ends 3 residues short of the CDR3 end; the germline J gene provides the rest. The gene calls are TRBV5-1 and TRBJ2-7; D might be TRBD1 (5 bases). The CDR3 consists of 14 residues. V lost 2 bases and J lost 2, with 11 bases in between. Germline CDR1 reads SGHRS; CDR2 reads YFSETQ. The sequenced part of the CDR3 DNA is TGCGCCAGCAGCTTCCTCGACAGTACCTACGAG. It specifies CASSFLDSTYE. The whole CDR3 sequence is CASSFLDSTYEQYF.

On this clone itself: The DNA ends 3 residues before the CDR3 does, and the rest of the CDR3 is filled in from the germline J gene. The J gene is TRBJ2-3, the V gene TRBV6-1; TRBD2 matches 8 bases. This CDR3 has 17 amino acids. Germline assignment: CDR1 MNHNS and CDR2 SASEGT. V dropped 2 bases and J dropped 6; count of bases not matched to a gene: 13. CDR3 sequence: CASSERGSGIRMDTQYF. The part of the CDR3 DNA that was read is TGTGCCAGCAGTGAACGTGGTAGCGGGATTCGTATGGATACG.

As regards this clone: The sequenced fragment ends 3 residues before the CDR3 boundary, so the rest is inferred from the germline J gene. The chain joins TRBV18 to TRBJ1-2, with 7 bases lining up with TRBD1. Germline values: CDR1 KGHSH, CDR2 LQKENI. The CDR3 contains 18 residues. The CDR3 spells CASSPLRQGKSGGNDYTF. The DNA read from the CDR3 is TGTGCCAGCTCACCACTTCGACAGGGAAAGTCCGGTGGTAATGAC.

Concerning this clone itself: The read terminates 3 residues before the CDR3 end, so the remaining end is supplied by the germline J gene. The chain links TRBV7-2 to TRBJ1-2, with D maybe TRBD1 (5 bases). The CDR3 length is 15 residues. Germline values: CDR1 SGHTA, CDR2 FQGNSA. CDR3 residues: CASGGDKGTPYDYTF. The CDR3 bases that were read are TGTGCCAGCGGGGGGGATAAGGGGACGCCCTACGAC. The complete variable domain, with remaining parts taken from reference TRBV7-2 and TRBJ1-2, reads GAGVSQSPSNKVTEKGKDVELRCDPISGHTALYWYRQSLGQGLEFLIYFQGNSAPDKSGLPSDRFSAERTGGSVSTLTIQRTQQEDSAVYLCASGGDKGTPYDYTFGSGTRLTVV.

Incomplete CDR3 DNA: TGTGCCAGCAGCCGCGCAGGGGCCTCGGAGGGC. Residues: CASSRAGASEG. From start to end, the CDR3 is CASSRAGASEGYTF. This sequence joins TRBV7-9 and TRBJ1-2, with a possible D match to TRBD1 (6 bases). The CDR3 end lies 3 residues beyond the end of the read and is filled in from the germline J gene. Germline CDR1 reads SEHNR; CDR2 reads FQNEAQ (reference sequence). CDR3 length equals 14 residues.